The 20 T cell receptor beta chains given below trace back to one sample, sequenced in a study of cytomegalovirus exposure and HLA in healthy donors. The primer mix had 60 Vbeta and 13 Jbeta primers. Data came from immunoSEQ multiplex PCR; TCRdb stores just in-frame clones and leaves some out. The sample consists of about 210,000 clones, roughly 74% of them appearing once. Source material: PBMCs. These receptors were obtained from a woman between 25 and 40 years old in good health and CMV-seropositive.

This rearrangement joins TRBV6-1 to TRBJ1-1; the D gene is possibly TRBD1 (5 bases). V lost 6 bases and J 7 bases, leaving 12 bases between the germline ends. Per the germline V gene, CDR1 is MNHNS and CDR2 is SASEGT. The CDR3 consists of 12 residues. The CDR3 loop reads CASSFDRLEAFF. CDR3 sequence (DNA): TGTGCCAGCAGCTTCGACAGACTTGAAGCTTTCTTT.

This clone was seen a handful of times. V usage is TRBV19 and J usage is TRBJ2-1, with 9 bases lining up with TRBD1. CDR1 LNHDA and CDR2 SQIVND come from the germline V gene (reference sequence). The length of the CDR3 is 13 residues. Germline trimming cut 5 bases from V and 9 bases from J; bases unmatched to any gene: 5. The chain's CDR3 is CASSHRGQVEQFF. The CDR3 DNA reads TGTGCCAGTAGTCACAGGGGGCAGGTTGAGCAGTTCTTC.

This rearrangement joins TRBV7-9 to TRBJ2-2; TRBD1 might be the D (5 bases). CDR1 SEHNR and CDR2 FQNEAQ come from the germline V gene (reference sequence). The V end lost 7 bases, the J end lost 5 bases, and 20 bases lay between the germline ends. The CDR3 runs 16 residues. DNA for the CDR3: TGTGCCAGCACCTATTCAGGGTTCAGAAAAACCGGGGAGCTGTTTTTT. It codes for CASTYSGFRKTGELFF.

V gene TRBV2 combines with J gene TRBJ2-7; D call uncertain. The CDR3 sequence is 10 residues long. In germline, CDR1 is SNHLY, CDR2 FYNNEI. Trimming removed 8 bases at V and 7 bases at J, with 9 bases between. The CDR3, as DNA: TGTGCCAGCGGAGCCGGGGAGCAGTACTTC. Its protein is CASGAGEQYF.

The chain carries TRBV19 and TRBJ2-2; 10 positions match TRBD2. Per germline, CDR1 LNHDA and CDR2 SQIVND (reference sequence). V gave up 5 bases and J gave up 1 base; unmatched junction bases: 4. The CDR3 contains 16 residues. DNA for the CDR3: TGTGCCAGTAGTGAGCGGGGGGGAGTGAACACCGGGGAGCTGTTTTTT. This gives the protein CASSERGGVNTGELFF.

The V call is TRBV7-9, the J call TRBJ1-2, with D unresolved. The CDR3 totals 14 residues. Between the trimmed V and J ends, which lost 2 bases and 0 bases, there was a span of 7 bases. Germline lookup yields CDR1 SEHNR and CDR2 FQNEAQ (reference sequence). The chain's CDR3 is CASSLTASNYGYTF. Here the CDR3 DNA reads TGTGCCAGCAGCTTAACTGCCTCTAACTATGGCTACACCTTC.

This chain joins TRBV7-6 and TRBJ2-7; 9 bases match TRBD2. Germline values: CDR1 SGHVS, CDR2 FNYEAQ. The junction had 13 bases not matched to a gene; V was cut back by 6 bases and J by 7 bases. CDR3 size: 15 residues. The CDR3 DNA sequence: TGTGCCAGCAGTAGTAGCGGGGGTGGTTCCCGGGAGCAGTACTTC. Translated: CASSSSGGGSREQYF.

This chain uses TRBV27 with TRBJ1-4, with 9 bases fitting TRBD1. CDR3 length: 14 amino acids. Trimming took 6 bases from V and 10 from J; bases not matched to a gene: 9. CDR1 MNHEY and CDR2 SMNVEV come from the germline V gene (reference sequence). The CDR3 region has the DNA TGTGCCAGCAGGGGGGGACAGGGATGGGGAAAACTGTTTTTT. The encoded protein is CASRGGQGWGKLFF.

This chain links TRBV11-2 with TRBJ2-7; D is unresolved. V gave up 5 bases and J gave up 1 base, with 18 bases separating them. CDR1 and CDR2 (germline): SGHAT, FQNNGV. CDR3 size: 16 residues. The CDR3 sequence is CASSATLGLFSYEQYF. The CDR3 DNA reads TGTGCCAGCAGCGCGACCTTGGGCCTTTTTTCCTACGAGCAGTACTTC.

The J gene is TRBJ1-1, the V gene TRBV19; D gene ambiguous. Looked up from germline, CDR1 is LNHDA and CDR2 is SQIVND (reference sequence). The CDR3 loop spans 15 amino acids. V was trimmed by 3 bases and J by 5 bases, leaving 16 bases between them. The CDR3 bases are TGTGCCAGTAGTATTAGGGTCCGGGGTACTACTGAAGCTTTCTTT. It specifies CASSIRVRGTTEAFF.

This sequence joins TRBV12-5 and TRBJ1-4; 7 bases match TRBD1. Germline CDR1 and CDR2: LGHNT and FRNRAP. The CDR3 consists of 15 residues. Trimming at V came to 10 bases and at J to 5 bases, leaving 13 bases not matched to a gene. CDR3 loop: CATKTLDRTNEKLFF. CDR3 coding DNA: TGTGCTACCAAAACCCTGGACAGGACGAATGAAAAACTGTTTTTT.

This clone was counted once. The chain employs TRBV5-1 and TRBJ2-1; TRBD1 matches at 9 bases. The CDR3 has 14 amino acids. Germline V gene data show CDR1 as SGHRS and CDR2 as YFSETQ. The V and J ends lost 4 bases and 10 bases, in that order; junction bases with no gene match: 9. The CDR3 protein is CASSGGQGVGEQFF. The CDR3 nucleotides read TGCGCCAGCAGCGGGGGACAGGGTGTTGGCGAGCAGTTCTTC.

The V and J genes are TRBV5-4 and TRBJ2-1, with TRBD1 identical over 10 bases. Unmatched junction bases numbered 12, after V lost 5 bases and J lost 7 bases. Germline CDR1 is SGHNT and CDR2 is YYREEE (reference sequence). This CDR3 region has 16 residues. The CDR3 DNA reads as TGTGCCAGCAGATACACCGGGACAGGGGCTCGGAATGAGCAGTTCTTC. Translated: CASRYTGTGARNEQFF.

This clone showed up just once. The V gene is TRBV29-1, the J gene TRBJ2-3; TRBD1 aligns across 7 bases. The CDR3 runs to 12 residues. Looked up from germline, CDR1 is SQVTM and CDR2 is ANQGSEA. CDR3 in DNA: TGCAGTACGACAGGGAGCACAGATACGCAGTATTTT. It specifies CSTTGSTDTQYF.

J is TRBJ2-6 and V is TRBV14, with D tentatively TRBD2 (5 bases). CDR3 length: 14 residues. Deletions cut 4 bases from V and 1 base from J, with 5 bases between. In germline, CDR1 is SGHDN, CDR2 FVKESK. The chain's CDR3 is CASSRTSGANVLTF. The CDR3 region has the DNA TGTGCCAGCAGCCGGACTTCTGGGGCCAACGTCCTGACTTTC.

Points on this clone: An end of the junction differs from the germline gene, which may be a read error. The V gene is TRBV5-1, the J gene TRBJ1-6; possible D gene TRBD1, 5 bases. This CDR3 has 13 residues. Germline assignment: CDR1 SGHRS and CDR2 YFSETQ. The CDR3: CASSFRAESPPHF. For the CDR3, the DNA is TGCGCCAGCAGCTTCAGGGCCGAGTCACCCCCCCACTTT.

V gene TRBV6-1 combines with J gene TRBJ2-1; D is possibly TRBD2 (6 bases). Germline assignment: CDR1 MNHNS and CDR2 SASEGT. The CDR3 extends over 14 amino acids. The V end was cut by 2 bases, the J end by 4 bases, with 9 bases between. The CDR3 nucleotides read TGTGCCAGCAGTGAATGGGACTCTTACAATGAGCAGTTCTTC. As protein: CASSEWDSYNEQFF.

This sequence joins TRBV6-1 and TRBJ2-1; 14 positions agree with TRBD2. The germline gives CDR1 MNHNS, CDR2 SASEGT. The CDR3 runs 16 residues. J was trimmed by 10 bases and V by 1 base; bases with no gene match: 6. CDR3 region: CASSEEGLAGVNEQFF. In nucleotides, the CDR3 is TGTGCCAGCAGTGAAGAGGGACTAGCGGGAGTAAACGAGCAGTTCTTC.

The rearrangement links TRBV7-2 to TRBJ2-7; D perhaps matches TRBD1 (6 bases). The CDR3 consists of 15 residues. The V and J ends lost 7 bases and 1 base respectively, with 17 bases between them. CDR1 is SGHTA and CDR2 is FQGNSA in the germline V gene. CDR3 DNA: TGTGCCAGCACCGCTTTCGGACAGCCATCCTACGAGCAGTACTTC. Translation gives CASTAFGQPSYEQYF.

CDR3 region: CASSATGDNPNEQFF. CDR3 coding DNA: TGTGCCAGCAGTGCGACAGGGGATAACCCCAATGAGCAGTTCTTC. The chain uses TRBV28 and TRBJ2-1, with 8 bases lining up with TRBD1. The V and J ends lost 5 bases and 6 bases, in that order; junction bases with no gene match: 9. The V gene's germline CDR1 is MDHEN and CDR2 SYDVKM. This CDR3 has 15 residues.